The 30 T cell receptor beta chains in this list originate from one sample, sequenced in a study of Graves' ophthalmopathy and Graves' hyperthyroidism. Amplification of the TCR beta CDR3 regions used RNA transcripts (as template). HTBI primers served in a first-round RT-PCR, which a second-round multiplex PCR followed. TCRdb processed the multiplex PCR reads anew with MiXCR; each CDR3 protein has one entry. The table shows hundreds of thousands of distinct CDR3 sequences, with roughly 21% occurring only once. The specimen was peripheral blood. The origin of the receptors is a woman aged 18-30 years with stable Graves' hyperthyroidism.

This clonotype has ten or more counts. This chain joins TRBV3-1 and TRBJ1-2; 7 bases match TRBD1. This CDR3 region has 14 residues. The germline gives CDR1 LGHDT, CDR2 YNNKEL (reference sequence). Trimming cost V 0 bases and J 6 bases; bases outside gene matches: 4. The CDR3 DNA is TGTGCCAGCAGCCAAGAGGTACAGGGGCATGGCTACACCTTC. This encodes CASSQEVQGHGYTF. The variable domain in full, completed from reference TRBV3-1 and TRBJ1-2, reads DTAVSQTPKYLVTQMGNDKSIKCEQNLGHDTMYWYKQDSKKFLKIMFSYNNKELIINETVPNRFSPKSPDKAHLNLHINSLELGDSAVYFCASSQEVQGHGYTFGSGTRLTVV.

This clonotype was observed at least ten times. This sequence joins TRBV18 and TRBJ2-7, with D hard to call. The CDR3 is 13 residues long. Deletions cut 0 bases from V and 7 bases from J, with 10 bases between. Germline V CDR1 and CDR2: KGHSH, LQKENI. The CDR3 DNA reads TGTGCCAGCTCACCACCAGTTGGGTGGGAGCAGTACTTC. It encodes CASSPPVGWEQYF.

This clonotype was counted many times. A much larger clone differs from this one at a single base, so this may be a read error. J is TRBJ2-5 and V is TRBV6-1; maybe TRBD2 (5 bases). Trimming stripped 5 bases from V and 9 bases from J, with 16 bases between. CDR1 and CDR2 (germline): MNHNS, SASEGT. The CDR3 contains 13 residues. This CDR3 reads CASSPPGTEAQYF. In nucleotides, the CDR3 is TGTGCCAGCAGTCCCCCCGGTACGGAGGCCCAGTACTTC.

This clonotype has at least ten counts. This CDR3 reads CSAGTSGRAYEQYF. CDR3 nucleotide sequence: TGCAGTGCCGGGACTAGCGGGAGGGCCTACGAGCAGTACTTC. The chain is built from TRBV20-1 and TRBJ2-7, with TRBD2 matching over 16 bases. Germline CDR1 reads DFQATT; CDR2 reads SNEGSKA (reference sequence). This CDR3 comprises 14 residues. V was pared by 6 bases and J by 2 bases, with 1 base of the junction left unmatched.

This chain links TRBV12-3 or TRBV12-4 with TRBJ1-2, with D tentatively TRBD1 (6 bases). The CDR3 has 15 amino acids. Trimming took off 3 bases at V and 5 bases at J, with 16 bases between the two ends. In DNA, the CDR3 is TGTGCCAGCAGTTTCGGTCGAGAGGGGACATATGGCTACACCTTC. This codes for CASSFGREGTYGYTF.

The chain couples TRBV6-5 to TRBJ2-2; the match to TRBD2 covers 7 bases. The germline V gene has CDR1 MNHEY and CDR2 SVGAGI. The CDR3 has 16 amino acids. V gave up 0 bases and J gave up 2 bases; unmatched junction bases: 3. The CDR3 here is CASSYSGTINTGELFF. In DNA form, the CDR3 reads TGTGCCAGCAGTTACTCCGGGACTATAAACACCGGGGAGCTGTTTTTT.

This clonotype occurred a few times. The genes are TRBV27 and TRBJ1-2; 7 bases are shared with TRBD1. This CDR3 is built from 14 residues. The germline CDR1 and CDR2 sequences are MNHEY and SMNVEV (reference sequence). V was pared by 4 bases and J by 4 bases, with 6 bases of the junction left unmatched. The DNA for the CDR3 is TGTGCCAGCAGTTCCGGGACAGAAACCTATGGCTACACCTTC. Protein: CASSSGTETYGYTF.

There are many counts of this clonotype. CDR3 in DNA: TGTGCCAGCAGTCCCCGACTAGTCTCCGATGAGCAGTACTTC. Translating it yields CASSPRLVSDEQYF. This chain connects TRBV28 to TRBJ2-7, with D possibly TRBD2 on 6 matching bases. In germline, CDR1 is MDHEN, CDR2 SYDVKM. V shed 5 bases and J shed 7 bases, with 18 bases lying between them. This CDR3 is built from 14 residues.

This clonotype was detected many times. The CDR3: CASRGQGPGDEQYF. DNA of the CDR3: TGTGCCAGCAGGGGACAGGGGCCAGGGGACGAGCAGTACTTC. This chain connects TRBV6-2 or TRBV6-3 to TRBJ2-7, with 10 bases lining up with TRBD1. V gave up 6 bases and J gave up 5 bases; unmatched junction bases: 7. The CDR3 spans 14 residues. From germline, CDR1 is MNHEY and CDR2 SVGEGT.

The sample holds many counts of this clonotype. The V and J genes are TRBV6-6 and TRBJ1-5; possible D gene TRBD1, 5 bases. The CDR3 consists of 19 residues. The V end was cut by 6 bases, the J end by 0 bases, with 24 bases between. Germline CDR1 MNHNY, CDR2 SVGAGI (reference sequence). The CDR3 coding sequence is TGTGCCAGCAGGAGCAGGATTGGGGCCTTTTCCTATAGCAATCAGCCCCAGCATTTT. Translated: CASRSRIGAFSYSNQPQHF.

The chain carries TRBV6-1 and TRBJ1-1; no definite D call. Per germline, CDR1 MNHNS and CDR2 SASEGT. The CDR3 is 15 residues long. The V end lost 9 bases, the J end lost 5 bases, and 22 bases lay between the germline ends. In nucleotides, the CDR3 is TGTGCCAGTTCGGACCTGCACTGGATAAGGACTGAAGCTTTCTTT. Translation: CASSDLHWIRTEAFF.

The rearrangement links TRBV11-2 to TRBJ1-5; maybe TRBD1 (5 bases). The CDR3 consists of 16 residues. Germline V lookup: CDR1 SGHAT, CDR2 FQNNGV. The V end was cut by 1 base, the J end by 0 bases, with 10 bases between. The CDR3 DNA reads TGTGCCAGCAGCTTAGGGGGCGCATATAGCAATCAGCCCCAGCATTTT. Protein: CASSLGGAYSNQPQHF.

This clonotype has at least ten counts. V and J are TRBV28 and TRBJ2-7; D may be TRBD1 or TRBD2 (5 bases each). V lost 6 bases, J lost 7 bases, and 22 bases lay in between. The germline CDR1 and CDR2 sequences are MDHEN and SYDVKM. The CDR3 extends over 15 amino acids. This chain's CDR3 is CASRGSLRGLWEQYF. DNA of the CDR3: TGTGCCAGCAGGGGAAGCCTCCGGGGCCTGTGGGAGCAGTACTTC.

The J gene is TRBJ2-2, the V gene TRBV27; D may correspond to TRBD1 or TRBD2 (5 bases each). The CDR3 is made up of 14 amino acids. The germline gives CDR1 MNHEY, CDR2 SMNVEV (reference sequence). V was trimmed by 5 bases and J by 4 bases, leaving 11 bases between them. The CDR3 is CASSRSGTTGELFF. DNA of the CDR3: TGTGCCAGCAGTCGGTCCGGGACCACCGGGGAGCTGTTTTTT.

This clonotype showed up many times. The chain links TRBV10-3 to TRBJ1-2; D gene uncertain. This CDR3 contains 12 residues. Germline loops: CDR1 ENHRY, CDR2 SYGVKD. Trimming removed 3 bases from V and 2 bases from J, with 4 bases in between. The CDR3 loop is CAISDWNYGYTF. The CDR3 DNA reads TGTGCCATCAGTGATTGGAACTATGGCTACACCTTC.

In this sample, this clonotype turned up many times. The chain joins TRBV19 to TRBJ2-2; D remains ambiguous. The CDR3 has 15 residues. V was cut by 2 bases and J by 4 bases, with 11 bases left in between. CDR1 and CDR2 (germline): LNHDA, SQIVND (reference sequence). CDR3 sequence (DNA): TGTGCCAGTAGTATATTCCCCCTGCCCACCGGGGAGCTGTTTTTT. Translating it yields CASSIFPLPTGELFF.

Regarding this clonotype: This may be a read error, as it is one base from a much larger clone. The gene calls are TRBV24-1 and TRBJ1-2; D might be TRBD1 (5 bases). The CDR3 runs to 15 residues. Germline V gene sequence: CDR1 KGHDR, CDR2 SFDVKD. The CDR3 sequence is CATSDPGTGDYGCTF. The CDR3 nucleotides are TGTGCCACCAGTGATCCGGGGACCGGGGACTATGGCTGCACCTTC.

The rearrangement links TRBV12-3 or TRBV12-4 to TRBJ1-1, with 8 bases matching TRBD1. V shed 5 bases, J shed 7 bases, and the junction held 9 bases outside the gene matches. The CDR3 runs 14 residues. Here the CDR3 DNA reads TGTGCCAGCAGTGAAACAGGGGGGCCCTTTGAAGCTTTCTTT. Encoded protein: CASSETGGPFEAFF.

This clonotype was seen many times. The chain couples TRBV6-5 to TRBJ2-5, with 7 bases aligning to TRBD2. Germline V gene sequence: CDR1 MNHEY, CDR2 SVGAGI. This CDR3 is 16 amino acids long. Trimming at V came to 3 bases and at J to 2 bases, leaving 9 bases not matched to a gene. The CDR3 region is CASSYGPLAPQETQYF. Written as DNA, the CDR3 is TGTGCCAGCAGTTATGGCCCACTAGCGCCTCAAGAGACCCAGTACTTC.

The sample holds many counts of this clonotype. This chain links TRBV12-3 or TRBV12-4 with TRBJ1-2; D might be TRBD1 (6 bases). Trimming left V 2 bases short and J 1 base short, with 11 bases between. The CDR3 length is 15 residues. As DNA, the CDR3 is TGTGCCAGCAGTTTACAGGGGTCGTTTAACTATGGCTACACCTTC. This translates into CASSLQGSFNYGYTF.

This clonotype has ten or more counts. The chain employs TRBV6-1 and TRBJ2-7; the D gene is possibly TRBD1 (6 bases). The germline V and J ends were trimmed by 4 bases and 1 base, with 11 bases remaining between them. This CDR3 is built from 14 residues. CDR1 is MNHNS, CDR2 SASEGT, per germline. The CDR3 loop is CASSVGGQSYEQYF. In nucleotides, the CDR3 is TGTGCCAGCAGTGTAGGGGGACAATCCTACGAGCAGTACTTC.

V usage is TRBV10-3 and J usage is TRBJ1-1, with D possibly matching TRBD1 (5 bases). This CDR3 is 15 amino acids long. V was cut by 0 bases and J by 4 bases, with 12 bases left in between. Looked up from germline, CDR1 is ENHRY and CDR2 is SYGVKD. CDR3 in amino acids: CAISESTGGFTEAFF. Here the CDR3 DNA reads TGTGCCATCAGTGAGTCGACGGGGGGATTCACTGAAGCTTTCTTT.

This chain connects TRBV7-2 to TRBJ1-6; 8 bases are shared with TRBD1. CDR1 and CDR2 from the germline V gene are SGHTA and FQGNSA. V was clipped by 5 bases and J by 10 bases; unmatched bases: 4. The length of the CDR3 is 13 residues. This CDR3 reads CASSPGQDSPLHF. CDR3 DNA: TGTGCCAGCAGCCCGGGACAGGACTCACCCCTCCACTTT.

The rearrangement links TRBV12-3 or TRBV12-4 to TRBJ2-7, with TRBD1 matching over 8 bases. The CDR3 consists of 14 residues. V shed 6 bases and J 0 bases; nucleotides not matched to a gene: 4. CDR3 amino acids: CASRPTGVSYEQYF. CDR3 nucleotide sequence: TGTGCCAGCAGACCGACAGGGGTCTCCTACGAGCAGTACTTC.

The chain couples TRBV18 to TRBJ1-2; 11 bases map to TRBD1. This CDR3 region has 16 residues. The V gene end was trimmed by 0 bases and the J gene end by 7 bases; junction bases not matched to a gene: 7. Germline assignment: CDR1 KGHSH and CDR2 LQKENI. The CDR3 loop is CASSPPWTGGRSGYTF. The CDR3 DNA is TGTGCCAGCTCACCACCGTGGACAGGGGGCCGTAGTGGCTACACCTTC. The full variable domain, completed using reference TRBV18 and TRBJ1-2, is NAGVMQNPRHLVRRRGQEARLRCSPMKGHSHVYWYRQLPEEGLKFMVYLQKENIIDESGMPKERFSAEFPKEGPSILRIQQVVRGDSAAYFCASSPPWTGGRSGYTFGSGTRLTVV.

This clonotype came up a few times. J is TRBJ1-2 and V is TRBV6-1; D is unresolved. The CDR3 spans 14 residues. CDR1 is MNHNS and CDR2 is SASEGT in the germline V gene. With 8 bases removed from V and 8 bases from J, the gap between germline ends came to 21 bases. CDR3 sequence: CASYSSARLRGYTF. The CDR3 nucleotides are TGTGCCAGCTACTCGTCAGCGCGTCTACGGGGCTACACCTTC.

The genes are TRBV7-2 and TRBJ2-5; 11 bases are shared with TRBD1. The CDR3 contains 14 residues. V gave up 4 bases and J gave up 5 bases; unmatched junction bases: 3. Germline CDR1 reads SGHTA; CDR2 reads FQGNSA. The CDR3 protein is CASSWTGGWETQYF. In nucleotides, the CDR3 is TGTGCCAGCAGCTGGACAGGGGGCTGGGAGACCCAGTACTTC.

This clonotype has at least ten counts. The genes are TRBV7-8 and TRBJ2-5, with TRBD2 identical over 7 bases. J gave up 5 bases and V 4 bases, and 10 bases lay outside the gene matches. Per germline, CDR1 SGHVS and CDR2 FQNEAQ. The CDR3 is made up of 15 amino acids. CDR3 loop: CASSYGSGSGETQYF. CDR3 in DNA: TGTGCCAGCAGCTATGGTAGCGGGTCAGGGGAGACCCAGTACTTC.

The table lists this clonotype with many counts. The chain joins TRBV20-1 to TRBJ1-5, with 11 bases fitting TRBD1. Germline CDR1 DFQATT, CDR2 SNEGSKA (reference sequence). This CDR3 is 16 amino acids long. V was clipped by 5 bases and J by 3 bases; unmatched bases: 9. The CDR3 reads CSAPIRTGGSNQPQHF. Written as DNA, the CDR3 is TGCAGTGCTCCCATCAGGACAGGGGGCTCCAATCAGCCCCAGCATTTT.

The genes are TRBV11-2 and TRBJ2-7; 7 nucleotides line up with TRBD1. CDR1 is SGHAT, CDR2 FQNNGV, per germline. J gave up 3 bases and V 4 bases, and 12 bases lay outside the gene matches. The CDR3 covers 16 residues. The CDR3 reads CASSWPRDSIDYEQYF. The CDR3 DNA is TGTGCCAGCAGCTGGCCCCGGGACAGCATCGACTACGAGCAGTACTTC.